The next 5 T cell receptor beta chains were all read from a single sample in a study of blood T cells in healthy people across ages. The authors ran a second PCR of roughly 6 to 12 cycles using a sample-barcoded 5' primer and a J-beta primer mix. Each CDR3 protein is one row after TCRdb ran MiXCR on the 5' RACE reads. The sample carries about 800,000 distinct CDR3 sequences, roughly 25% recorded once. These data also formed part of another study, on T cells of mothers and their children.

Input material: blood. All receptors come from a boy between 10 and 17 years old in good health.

CDR3 in DNA: TGTGCCAGCAGCTTCGGTCCCGGTAATGAAAAACTGTTTTTT. It specifies CASSFGPGNEKLFF. The V and J genes are TRBV7-2 and TRBJ1-4; unclear D gene. Germline CDR1 reads SGHTA; CDR2 reads FQGNSA. The CDR3 extends over 14 amino acids. V was clipped by 3 bases and J by 4 bases, with 9 bases between them.

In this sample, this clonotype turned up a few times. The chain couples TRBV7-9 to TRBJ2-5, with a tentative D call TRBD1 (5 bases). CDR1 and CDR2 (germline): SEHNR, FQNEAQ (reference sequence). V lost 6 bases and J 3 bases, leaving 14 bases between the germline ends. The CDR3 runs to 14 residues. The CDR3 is CASRTLWGEETQYF. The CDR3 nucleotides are TGTGCCAGCAGGACCCTCTGGGGCGAAGAGACCCAGTACTTC.

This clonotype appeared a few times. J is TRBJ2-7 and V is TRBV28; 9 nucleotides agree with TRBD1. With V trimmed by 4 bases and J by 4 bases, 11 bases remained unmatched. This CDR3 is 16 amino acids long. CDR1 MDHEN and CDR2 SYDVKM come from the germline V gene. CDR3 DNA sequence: TGTGCCAGCAGTTCCCCGGGACAGGGAAAACCTTACGAGCAGTACTTC. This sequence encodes CASSSPGQGKPYEQYF.

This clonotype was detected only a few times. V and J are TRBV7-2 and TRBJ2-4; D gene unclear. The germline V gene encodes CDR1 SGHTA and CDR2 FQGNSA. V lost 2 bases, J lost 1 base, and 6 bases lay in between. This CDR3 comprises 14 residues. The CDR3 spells CASSLYGAKNIQYF. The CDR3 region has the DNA TGTGCCAGCAGCTTATATGGGGCCAAAAACATTCAGTACTTC. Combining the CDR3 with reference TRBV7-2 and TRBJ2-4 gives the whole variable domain GAGVSQSPSNKVTEKGKDVELRCDPISGHTALYWYRQSLGQGLEFLIYFQGNSAPDKSGLPSDRFSAERTGGSVSTLTIQRTQQEDSAVYLCASSLYGAKNIQYFGAGTRLSVL.

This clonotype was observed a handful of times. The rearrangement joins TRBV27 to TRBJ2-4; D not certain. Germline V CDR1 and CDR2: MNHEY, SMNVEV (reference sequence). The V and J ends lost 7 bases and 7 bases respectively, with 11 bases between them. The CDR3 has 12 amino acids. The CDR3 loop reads CASKGIANIQYF. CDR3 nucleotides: TGTGCCAGCAAAGGTATCGCGAACATTCAGTACTTC.